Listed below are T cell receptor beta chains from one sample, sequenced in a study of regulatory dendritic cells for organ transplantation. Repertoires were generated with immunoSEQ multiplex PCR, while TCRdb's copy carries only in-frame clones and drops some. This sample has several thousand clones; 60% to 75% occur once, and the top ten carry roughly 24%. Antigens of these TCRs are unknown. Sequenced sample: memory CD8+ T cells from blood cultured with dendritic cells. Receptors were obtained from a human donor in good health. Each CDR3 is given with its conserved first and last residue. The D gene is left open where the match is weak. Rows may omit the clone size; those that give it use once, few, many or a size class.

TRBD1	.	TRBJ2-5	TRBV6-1	CASRRQGYQETQYF	TGTGCCAGCAGGCGACAGGGGTATCAAGAGACCCAGTACTTC
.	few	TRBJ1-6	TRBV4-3	CASSQDRATGNSPLHF	TGCGCCAGCAGCCAAGACAGGGCCACTGGAAATTCACCCCTCCACTTT
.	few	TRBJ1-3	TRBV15	CATSGGRDSGNTIYF	TGTGCCACCAGCGGAGGGAGAGATAGTGGAAACACCATATATTTT
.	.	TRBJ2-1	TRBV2	CASSESVLVQFEQFF	TGTGCCAGCAGTGAAAGTGTTCTAGTCCAGTTCGAGCAGTTCTTC
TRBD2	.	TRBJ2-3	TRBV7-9	CASSSSTSYTDTQYF	TGTGCCAGCAGCTCTTCGACTAGCTACACAGATACGCAGTATTTT
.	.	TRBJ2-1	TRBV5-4	CASSLEGGSLTRNNEQFF	TGTGCCAGCAGCTTGGAAGGCGGATCGCTTACCAGAAACAATGAGCAGTTCTTC
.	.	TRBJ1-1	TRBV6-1	CASSRQENTEAFF	TGTGCCAGCAGCCGACAGGAGAACACTGAAGCTTTCTTT
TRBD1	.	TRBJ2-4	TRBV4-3	CASSHGQGSKNIQYF	TGCGCCAGCAGCCACGGACAGGGGTCCAAAAACATTCAGTACTTC
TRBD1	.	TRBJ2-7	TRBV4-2	CASSQAQGDSGEQYF	TGTGCCAGCAGCCAGGCTCAGGGGGATTCGGGCGAGCAGTACTTC
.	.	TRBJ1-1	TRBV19	CASSEIQGLNTEAFF	TGTGCCAGTAGTGAGATACAGGGCCTGAACACTGAAGCTTTCTTT
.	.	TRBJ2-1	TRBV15	CATSRSLNSYNEQFF	TGTGCCACCAGCAGGTCCCTGAACTCCTACAATGAGCAGTTCTTC
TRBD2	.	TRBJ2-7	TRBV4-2	CASSQETSGGGYEQYF	TGTGCCAGCAGCCAAGAAACTAGCGGGGGCGGCTACGAGCAGTACTTC
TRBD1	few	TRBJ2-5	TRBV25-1	CASGYGTGETQYF	TGTGCCAGCGGCTACGGGACAGGGGAGACCCAGTACTTC
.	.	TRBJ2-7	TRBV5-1	CASSDEQGSYEQYF	TGCGCCAGCAGCGATGAACAGGGCTCCTACGAGCAGTACTTC
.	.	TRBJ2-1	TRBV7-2	CASSSPGSGLNNEQFF	TGTGCCAGCAGCTCCCCCGGGAGCGGGCTTAACAATGAGCAGTTCTTC
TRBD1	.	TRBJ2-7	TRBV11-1	CASSLEYGQAPYEQYF	TGTGCCAGCAGCTTAGAATATGGACAGGCCCCCTACGAGCAGTACTTC
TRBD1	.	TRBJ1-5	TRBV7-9	CASSSTLPGQDTPAQHF	TGTGCCAGCAGCTCTACACTACCGGGACAGGATACCCCCGCCCAGCATTTT
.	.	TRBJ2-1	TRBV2	CASSLGPARRFF	TGTGCCAGCAGTCTTGGACCCGCCCGGCGGTTCTTC
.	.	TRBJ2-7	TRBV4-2	CASSQGSSRQLSSYEQYF	TGTGCCAGCAGCCAAGGAAGTTCGCGGCAGCTGAGCTCCTACGAGCAGTACTTC
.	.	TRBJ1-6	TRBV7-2	CASSLGGGPNSPLHF	TGTGCCAGCAGCTTAGGTGGGGGGCCTAATTCACCCCTCCACTTT
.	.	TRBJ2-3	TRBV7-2	CASSLLGGSSTDTQYF	TGTGCCAGCAGCTTATTGGGGGGCTCTAGCACAGATACGCAGTATTTT
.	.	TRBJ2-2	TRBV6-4	CASSDSSTGELFF	TGTGCCAGCAGTGACTCTAGCACCGGGGAGCTGTTTTTT
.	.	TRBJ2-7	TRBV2	CASSVEGTGEQYF	TGTGCCAGCAGTGTTGAGGGGACGGGGGAGCAGTACTTC
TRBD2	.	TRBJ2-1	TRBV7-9	CASSPPSGVGYNEQFF	TGTGCCAGCAGCCCTCCTAGCGGAGTGGGCTACAATGAGCAGTTCTTC
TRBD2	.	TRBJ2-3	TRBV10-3	CAISAVAGRTNTQYF	TGTGCCATCAGTGCAGTAGCGGGACGCACCAATACGCAGTATTTT
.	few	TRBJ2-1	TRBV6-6	CASSMTSHNEQFF	TGTGCCAGCTCAATGACTTCGCATAATGAGCAGTTCTTC